A selection of T cell receptor beta chains follows, all from one sample in a study of CD39 and CD103 CD8 tumor-infiltrating T cells. Libraries were prepared by immunoSEQ multiplex PCR; TCRdb keeps only in-frame clonotypes and omits some of them. The sample contains around 490 clones, about 70% of which appear only once. The material sequenced was CD39+ CD103+ CD8+ T cells sorted from the tumor. These receptors originate from a human donor with head and neck squamous cell carcinoma. CDR3s include the opening cysteine and the closing phenylalanine or tryptophan.

V	J	CDR3
TRBV4-2	TRBJ1-3	CASSQGGQGLGNTIYF
TRBV6-4	TRBJ2-3	CATETGTGPDTQYF
TRBV18	TRBJ2-7	CASSPSGSEQYF
TRBV19	TRBJ1-2	CAIRTDFYGYTF
TRBV5-8	TRBJ1-6	CASSLADRASSYNSPLHF
TRBV19	TRBJ1-1	CASINIKSGFPEAFF
TRBV5-1	TRBJ2-1	CASSPARSYNEQFF
TRBV18	TRBJ1-2	CASSAPGQINYGYTF
TRBV15	TRBJ2-7	CATSPALAGALYEQYF
TRBV4-2	TRBJ2-5	CASSQERGGGETQYF
TRBV2	TRBJ2-3	CASSDAPLAGGDTDTQYF
TRBV5-6	TRBJ1-1	CASSLGWGPSFMNTEAFF
TRBV7-9	TRBJ1-1	CAGGRDRGEAFF
TRBV14	TRBJ1-2	CASSPFRDRVRGYTF
TRBV30	TRBJ2-6	CAWSAFPGHPYSGANVLTF
TRBV5-1	TRBJ2-2	CASSLAQGNTGELFF
TRBV7-6	TRBJ2-6	CASSLVISQSRANVLTF
TRBV5-4	TRBJ1-1	CASSFGQPMNTEAFF
TRBV6-6	TRBJ1-1	CASSYSTGVNTEAFF
TRBV19	TRBJ2-2	CASSILLGAGDTGELFF
TRBV7-9	TRBJ1-6	CASSEGRGDSPLHF
TRBV23-1	TRBJ1-2	CASRHPGQGTYGYTF
TRBV5-1	TRBJ2-6	CASSPTFIQGFSGANVLTF
TRBV15	TRBJ1-4	CATSRAGGAVNEKLFF
TRBV7-3	TRBJ1-1	CASSSDRGKAFF
TRBV5-1	TRBJ1-1	CASSLGRGGRTEAFF
TRBV10-2	TRBJ2-7	CASSEADRGFSYEQYF
TRBV12-5	TRBJ2-7	CASGLTGASSYEQYF
TRBV29-1	TRBJ1-2	CSVRQGSYTF
TRBV6-9	TRBJ1-1	CASSLGEGTEAFF
TRBV7-6	TRBJ2-1	CASSLRRDNEQFF
TRBV5-1	TRBJ2-5	CASSLELQETQYF
TRBV19	TRBJ2-5	CASSYFFQETQYF